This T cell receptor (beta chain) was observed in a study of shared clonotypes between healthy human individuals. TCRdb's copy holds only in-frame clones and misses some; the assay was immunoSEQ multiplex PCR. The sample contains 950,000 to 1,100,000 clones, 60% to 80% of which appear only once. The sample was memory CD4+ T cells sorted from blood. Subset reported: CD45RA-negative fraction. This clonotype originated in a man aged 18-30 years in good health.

The CDR3 reads CASSWAFADGANEQFF. The CDR3, as DNA: TGTGCCAGCAGCTGGGCGTTCGCGGATGGGGCGAATGAGCAGTTCTTC. The chain is built from TRBV7-2 and TRBJ2-1; TRBD1 might be the D (5 bases). The CDR3 contains 16 residues. Germline V CDR1 and CDR2: SGHTA, FQGNSA. The germline V and J ends were trimmed by 4 bases and 7 bases, with 20 bases remaining between them.